This T cell receptor (beta chain) was profiled in a study of blood T cell repertoires in COVID-19. TCRdb's table, derived via immunoSEQ multiplex PCR, lists solely in-frame clones and lacks some. The data contain fewer than 500,000 clones, 80% to 90% of them singletons. Sequenced material: peripheral blood. The source is a man younger than 35 with COVID-19, enrolled during active disease.

The CDR3 spells CASSLSPLSSYNEQFF. The DNA for the CDR3 is TGTGCCAGCAGTTTATCTCCCCTTTCCTCCTACAATGAGCAGTTCTTC. V is TRBV27 and J is TRBJ2-1; the D is unclear. This CDR3 comprises 16 residues. Germline CDR1 is MNHEY and CDR2 is SMNVEV (reference sequence). Trimming left V 0 bases short and J 0 bases short, with 9 bases between.